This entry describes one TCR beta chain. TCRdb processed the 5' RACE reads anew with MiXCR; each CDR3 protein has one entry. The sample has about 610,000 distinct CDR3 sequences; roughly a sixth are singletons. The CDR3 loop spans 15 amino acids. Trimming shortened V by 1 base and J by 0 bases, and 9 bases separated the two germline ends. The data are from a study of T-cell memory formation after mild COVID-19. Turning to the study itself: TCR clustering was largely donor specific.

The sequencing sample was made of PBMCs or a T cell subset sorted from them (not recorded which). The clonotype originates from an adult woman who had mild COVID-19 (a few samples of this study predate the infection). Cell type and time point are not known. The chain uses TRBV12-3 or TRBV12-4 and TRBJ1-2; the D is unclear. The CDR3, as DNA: TGTGCCAGCAGTTTAGATGCCAACTCTAACTATGGCTACACCTTC. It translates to CASSLDANSNYGYTF.